The subject of this entry is one T cell receptor beta chain. No antigen is known for it. This CDR3 has 14 residues. In germline, CDR1 is SGHRS, CDR2 YFSETQ. V gave up 3 bases and J gave up 5 bases, with 13 bases separating them. These data belong to a study of shared clonotypes between healthy human individuals. Whole-study findings and limits: Rarefaction curves obtained for sorted subsets showed sequencing incomplete despite large depth. Clonotype sharing across donors was expected to vary with sequencing depth.

Sequencing was at deep level. Libraries were prepared by immunoSEQ multiplex PCR; TCRdb keeps only in-frame clonotypes and omits some of them. This sample carries approximately 720,000 clones, about 90% of them seen once, and the ten largest clones take roughly 22%. The naive CD8 subset, CD45RO-negative cells positively selected for CCR7, excluded terminally differentiated effector memory CD45RA+ cells. This sequence was found in a man aged 25-40 years in good health. The sample consisted of naive CD8+ T cells sorted from blood. The chain couples TRBV5-1 to TRBJ2-3; no clear D. For the CDR3, the DNA is TGCGCCAGCAGCTATTTGCGACCCGAAGATACGCAGTATTTT. The encoded protein is CASSYLRPEDTQYF.